The sequence of this TCR beta chain was determined in a study of T-cell memory formation after mild COVID-19. UMIs and sample barcodes were carried by the TCR alpha and TCR beta cDNA libraries that 5'RACE produced using constant-segment primers. TCRdb analysed the 5' RACE reads with MiXCR anew, one entry per CDR3 protein. The sample lists about 180,000 distinct CDR3 sequences, approximately 16% occurring once. Regarding this clonotype: Its antigen is unidentified.

Study results and caveats: Those CD4+ clones that contracted were mainly in CM and EM (CD8+ ones in EMRA). A second wave expanding day 15 to 37 was CD4+-biased; contracting clones were balanced.

The origin of this receptor is an adult woman who had mild COVID-19 (a few samples of this study predate the infection). Cell type and time point are not known. Sequencing was carried out using PBMCs or a T cell subset sorted from them (not recorded which).

DNA of the CDR3: TGTGCCAGCAAACGACAGGGGCGAACTACTAGCACAGATACGCAGTATTTT. Amino acids: CASKRQGRTTSTDTQYF. The chain couples TRBV27 to TRBJ2-3; 8 positions agree with TRBD1. CDR3 length: 17 residues. Per the germline V gene, CDR1 is MNHEY and CDR2 is SMNVEV (reference sequence). Unmatched junction bases numbered 12, after V lost 7 bases and J lost 0 bases.